This T cell receptor (beta chain) appears in the sequencing data of a study of memory CD4+ T cells and cytomegalovirus serostatus. Turning to the study itself: Of the healthy Belgian adults, 9 were CMV seropositive and 20 to 30 seronegative.

V lost 6 bases, J lost 6 bases, and 21 bases lay in between. From germline, CDR1 is MDHEN and CDR2 SYDVKM. This CDR3 is 16 amino acids long. The sort gate was single viable CD3+CD4+CD8-CD45RO+ cells for memory CD4+ T cells. Donors' CMV status reflects serum IgG against pp150, pp28, p38, p52. Study results and limitations: Of 150 to 200 reported CMV TCRbeta sequences, 65 to 85 were found in memory CD4+ repertoires.

As processed by the authors: Out-of-frame sequences were removed, leaving roughly 2.1 million distinct TCRbeta sequences. The method was immunoSEQ multiplex PCR; TCRdb's version includes in-frame clones alone and lacks a portion of them. D and trimming come from the DNA, and the V and J calls and clone size come from that table. The profile shows 54,000 or so clones, about 81% of them singletons. As concerns this clone: Antigen specificity is unknown.

Sequenced input: memory CD4+ T cells from blood. The chain carries TRBV28 and TRBJ1-3; no definite D call. The sequence derives from an adult in good health and CMV-seronegative. The CDR3 DNA sequence: TGTGCCAGCAGCTCACCGACCTATCCTCCGATAAACACCATATATTTT. This codes for CASSSPTYPPINTIYF.